The T cell receptor beta chain described here comes from a study of blood T cell repertoires in COVID-19. Study-wide background: The United States, Italy and Spain supplied acute and convalescent COVID-19 samples. T cells, B-cell-depleted T cells, or PBMCs provided the cDNA or gDNA that served as material.

The method was immunoSEQ multiplex PCR; TCRdb's version includes in-frame clones alone and lacks a portion of them. The data show a few hundred thousand clones, over 75% seen once. Cohort 3 recovered donors had two negative PCRs, clearance, or symptom resolution. Per the germline V gene, CDR1 is PRHDT and CDR2 is FYEKMQ (reference sequence). This CDR3 contains 14 residues. Trimming at V came to 5 bases and at J to 2 bases, leaving 5 bases not matched to a gene. The source material was PBMCs or T cells enriched from blood (not recorded which). The chain recombines TRBV13 with TRBJ1-2; 7 bases are shared with TRBD1. This sequence originates from a man under 40 who had recovered from COVID-19. CDR3 DNA: TGTGCCAGCAGCATCGGGACAGCGAACTATGGCTACACCTTC. Amino acids: CASSIGTANYGYTF. The full variable domain, completed using reference TRBV13 and TRBJ1-2, is AAGVIQSPRHLIKEKRETATLKCYPIPRHDTVYWYQQGPGQDPQFLISFYEKMQSDKGSIPDRFSAQQFSDYHSELNMSSLELGDSALYFCASSIGTANYGYTFGSGTRLTVV.